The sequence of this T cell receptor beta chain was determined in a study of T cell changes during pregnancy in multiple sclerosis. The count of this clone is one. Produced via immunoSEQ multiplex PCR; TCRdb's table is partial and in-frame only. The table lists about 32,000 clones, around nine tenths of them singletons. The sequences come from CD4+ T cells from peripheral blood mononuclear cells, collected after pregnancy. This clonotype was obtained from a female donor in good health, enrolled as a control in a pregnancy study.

The CDR3 nucleotides read TGTGCCAGCAGTTTCTCGCAGGGGGCAGATACGCAGTATTTT. This translates into CASSFSQGADTQYF. The rearrangement uses TRBV28 and TRBJ2-3; TRBD1 matches at 7 bases. The CDR3 runs 14 residues. Unmatched junction bases numbered 4, after V lost 3 bases and J lost 4 bases. Germline V gene data show CDR1 as MDHEN and CDR2 as SYDVKM.